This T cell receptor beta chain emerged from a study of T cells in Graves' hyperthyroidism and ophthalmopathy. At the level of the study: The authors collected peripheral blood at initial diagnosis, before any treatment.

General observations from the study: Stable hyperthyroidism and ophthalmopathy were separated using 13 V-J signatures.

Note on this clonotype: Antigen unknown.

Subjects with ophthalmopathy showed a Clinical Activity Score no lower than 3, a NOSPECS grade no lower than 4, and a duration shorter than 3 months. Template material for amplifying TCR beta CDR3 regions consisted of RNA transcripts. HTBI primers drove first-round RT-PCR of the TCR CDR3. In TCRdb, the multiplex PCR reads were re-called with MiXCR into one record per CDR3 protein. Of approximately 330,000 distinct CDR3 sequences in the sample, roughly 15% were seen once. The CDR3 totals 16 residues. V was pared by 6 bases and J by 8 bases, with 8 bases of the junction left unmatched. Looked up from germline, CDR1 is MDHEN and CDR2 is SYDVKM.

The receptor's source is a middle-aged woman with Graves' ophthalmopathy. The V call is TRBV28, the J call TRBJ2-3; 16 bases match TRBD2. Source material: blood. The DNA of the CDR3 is TGTGCCAGCAGGTCTCCGGGACTAGCGGGAGGGGGTACGCAGTATTTT. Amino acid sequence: CASRSPGLAGGGTQYF.